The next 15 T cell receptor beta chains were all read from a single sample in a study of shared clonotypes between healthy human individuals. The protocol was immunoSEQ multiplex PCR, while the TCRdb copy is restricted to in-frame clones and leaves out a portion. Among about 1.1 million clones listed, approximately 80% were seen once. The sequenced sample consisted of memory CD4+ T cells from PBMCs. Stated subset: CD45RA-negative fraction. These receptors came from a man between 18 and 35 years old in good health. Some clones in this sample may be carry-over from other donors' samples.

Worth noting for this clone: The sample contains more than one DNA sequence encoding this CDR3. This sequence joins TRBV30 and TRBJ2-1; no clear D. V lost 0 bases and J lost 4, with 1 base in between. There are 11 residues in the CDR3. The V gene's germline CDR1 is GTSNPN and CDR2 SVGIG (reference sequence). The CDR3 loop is CAWSVYNEQFF. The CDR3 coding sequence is TGTGCCTGGAGTGTTTACAATGAGCAGTTCTTC.

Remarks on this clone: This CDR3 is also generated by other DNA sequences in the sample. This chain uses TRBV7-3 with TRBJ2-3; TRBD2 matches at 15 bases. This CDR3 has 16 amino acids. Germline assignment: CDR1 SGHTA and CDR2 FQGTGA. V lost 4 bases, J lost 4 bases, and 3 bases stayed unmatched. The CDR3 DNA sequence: TGTGCCAGCAGCTCCGGACTAGCGGGAGGGTCAGATACGCAGTATTTT. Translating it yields CASSSGLAGGSDTQYF.

The CDR3 DNA reads as TGTGCCAGCAGCGGGACTAGCGGGGCCGGCAATGAGCAGTTCTTC. It encodes CASSGTSGAGNEQFF. The chain joins TRBV11-2 to TRBJ2-1; 13 positions agree with TRBD2. J lost 6 bases, V lost 5 bases, and 4 bases had no gene match. Germline V CDR1 and CDR2: SGHAT, FQNNGV. The CDR3 consists of 15 residues.

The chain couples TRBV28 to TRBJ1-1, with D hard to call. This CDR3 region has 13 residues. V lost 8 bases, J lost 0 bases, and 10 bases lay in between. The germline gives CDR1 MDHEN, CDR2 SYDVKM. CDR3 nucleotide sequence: TGTGCCAGCGGTGACGTAGTGAACACTGAAGCTTTCTTT. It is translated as CASGDVVNTEAFF.

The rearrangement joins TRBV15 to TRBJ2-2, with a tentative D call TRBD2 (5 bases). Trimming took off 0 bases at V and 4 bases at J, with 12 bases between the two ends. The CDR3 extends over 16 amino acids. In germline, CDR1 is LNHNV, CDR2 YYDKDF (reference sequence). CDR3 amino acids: CATSREVGVLTGELFF. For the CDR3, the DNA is TGTGCCACCAGCAGAGAAGTGGGAGTCCTCACCGGGGAGCTGTTTTTT.

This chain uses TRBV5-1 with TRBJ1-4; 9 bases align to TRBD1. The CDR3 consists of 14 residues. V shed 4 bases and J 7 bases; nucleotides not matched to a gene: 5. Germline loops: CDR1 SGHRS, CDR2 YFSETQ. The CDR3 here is CASSRGQGSEKLFF. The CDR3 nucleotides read TGCGCCAGCAGCCGCGGACAGGGGTCTGAAAAACTGTTTTTT. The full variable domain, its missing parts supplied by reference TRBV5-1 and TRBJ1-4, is KAGVTQTPRYLIKTRGQQVTLSCSPISGHRSVSWYQQTPGQGLQFLFEYFSETQRNKGNFPGRFSGRQFSNSRSEMNVSTLELGDSALYLCASSRGQGSEKLFFGSGTQLSVL.

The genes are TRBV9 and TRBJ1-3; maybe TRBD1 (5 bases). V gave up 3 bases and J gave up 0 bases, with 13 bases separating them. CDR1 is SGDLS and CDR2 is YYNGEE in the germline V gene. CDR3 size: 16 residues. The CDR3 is CASSAGTENSGNTIYF. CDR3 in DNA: TGTGCCAGCAGCGCCGGGACGGAAAACTCTGGAAACACCATATATTTT.

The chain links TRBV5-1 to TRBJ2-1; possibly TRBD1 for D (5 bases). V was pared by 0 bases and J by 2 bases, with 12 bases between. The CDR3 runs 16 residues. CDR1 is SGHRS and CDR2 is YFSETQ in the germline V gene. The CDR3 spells CASSLVPGHTYNEQFF. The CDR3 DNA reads TGCGCCAGCAGCTTGGTTCCAGGGCATACCTACAATGAGCAGTTCTTC.

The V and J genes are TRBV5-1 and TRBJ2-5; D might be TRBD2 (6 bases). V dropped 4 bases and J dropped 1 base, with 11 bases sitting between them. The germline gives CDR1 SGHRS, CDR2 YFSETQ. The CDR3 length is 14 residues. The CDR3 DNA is TGCGCCAGCAGCACGGTAGCGGCCCAAGAGACCCAGTACTTC. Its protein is CASSTVAAQETQYF.

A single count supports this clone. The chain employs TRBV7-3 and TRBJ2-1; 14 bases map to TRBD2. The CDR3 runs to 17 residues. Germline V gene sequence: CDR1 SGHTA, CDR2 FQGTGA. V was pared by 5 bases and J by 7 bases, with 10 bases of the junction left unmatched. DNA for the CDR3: TGTGCCAGCAGCCCCGGGACTAGCGGGAGTTGGGAAAATGAGCAGTTCTTC. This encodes CASSPGTSGSWENEQFF.

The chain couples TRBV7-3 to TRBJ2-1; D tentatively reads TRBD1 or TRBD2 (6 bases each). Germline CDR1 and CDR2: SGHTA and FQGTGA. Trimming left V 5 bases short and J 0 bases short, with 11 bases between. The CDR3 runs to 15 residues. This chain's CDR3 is CASSGKGGSYNEQFF. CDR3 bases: TGTGCCAGCAGCGGAAAGGGGGGCTCCTACAATGAGCAGTTCTTC.

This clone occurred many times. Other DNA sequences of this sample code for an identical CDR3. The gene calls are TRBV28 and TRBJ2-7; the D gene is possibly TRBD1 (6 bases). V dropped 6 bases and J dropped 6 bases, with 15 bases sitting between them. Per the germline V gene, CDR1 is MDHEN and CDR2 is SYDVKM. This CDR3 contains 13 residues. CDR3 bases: TGTGCCAGCAGCTCGGGACAATTCACCGAGCAGTACTTC. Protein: CASSSGQFTEQYF.

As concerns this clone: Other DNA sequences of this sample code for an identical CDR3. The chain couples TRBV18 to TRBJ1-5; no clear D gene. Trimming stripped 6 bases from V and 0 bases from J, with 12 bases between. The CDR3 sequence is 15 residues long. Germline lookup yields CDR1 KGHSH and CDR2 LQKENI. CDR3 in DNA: TGTGCCAGCTCCCCGATCGTCGATAGCAATCAGCCCCAGCATTTT. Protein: CASSPIVDSNQPQHF. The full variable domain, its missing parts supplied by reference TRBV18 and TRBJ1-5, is NAGVMQNPRHLVRRRGQEARLRCSPMKGHSHVYWYRQLPEEGLKFMVYLQKENIIDESGMPKERFSAEFPKEGPSILRIQQVVRGDSAAYFCASSPIVDSNQPQHFGDGTRLSIL.

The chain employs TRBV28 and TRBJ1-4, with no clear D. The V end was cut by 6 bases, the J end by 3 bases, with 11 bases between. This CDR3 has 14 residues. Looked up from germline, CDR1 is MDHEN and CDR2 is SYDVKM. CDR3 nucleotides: TGTGCCAGCAGCCCTTCCGGGGCTAATGAAAAACTGTTTTTT. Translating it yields CASSPSGANEKLFF.

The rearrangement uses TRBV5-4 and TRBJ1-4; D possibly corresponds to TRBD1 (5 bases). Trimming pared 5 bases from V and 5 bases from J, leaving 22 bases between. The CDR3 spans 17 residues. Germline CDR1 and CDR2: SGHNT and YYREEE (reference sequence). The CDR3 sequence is CASSHDGTPALNEKLFF. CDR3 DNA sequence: TGTGCCAGCAGTCATGATGGGACCCCAGCCCTCAATGAAAAACTGTTTTTT. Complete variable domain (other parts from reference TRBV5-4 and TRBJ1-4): ETGVTQSPTHLIKTRGQQVTLRCSSQSGHNTVSWYQQALGQGPQFIFQYYREEENGRGNFPPRFSGLQFPNYSSELNVNALELDDSALYLCASSHDGTPALNEKLFFGSGTQLSVL.